The 11 T cell receptor beta chains below were found in one sample sequenced in a study of brain T cells in children with intractable seizures. Repertoires were generated with immunoSEQ multiplex PCR, while TCRdb's copy carries only in-frame clones and drops some. The data contain under 400,000 clones, more than 85% of them singletons. Specified time point: blood from clinic visit 5 months post-surgery; TSC patient then seizure free. Sequenced here: peripheral blood, sampled around 5 months after surgery. Every receptor here comes from a boy in the first two years of life with tuberous sclerosis and intractable seizures.

This chain links TRBV3-1 (or the pseudogene TRBV3-2) with TRBJ2-7; D remains unclear. Germline V lookup: CDR1 LGHDT, CDR2 YNNKEL (reference sequence). The CDR3 extends over 17 amino acids. V shed 1 base and J shed 2 bases, with 18 bases lying between them. The CDR3 sequence: CASSQGLRSKPPYEQYF. In nucleotides, the CDR3 is TGTGCCAGCAGCCAAGGACTGCGGTCGAAACCCCCCTACGAGCAGTACTTC.

CDR3: CASSFRGTGYTF. CDR3 coding DNA: TGTGCCAGCAGCTTCAGAGGTACGGGCTACACCTTC. The rearrangement uses TRBV5-4 and TRBJ1-2; no reliable D call. CDR3 length: 12 amino acids. The V end lost 2 bases, the J end lost 8 bases, and 10 bases lay between the germline ends. The germline V gene has CDR1 SGHNT and CDR2 YYREEE (reference sequence).

The chain employs TRBV7-2 and TRBJ2-3; D gene ambiguous. CDR3 length: 13 amino acids. Per germline, CDR1 SGHTA and CDR2 FQGNSA. V lost 4 bases and J lost 6, with 11 bases in between. The CDR3 protein is CASSSGLRDTQYF. CDR3 sequence (DNA): TGTGCCAGCAGCTCCGGTCTTCGGGATACGCAGTATTTT.

The chain combines TRBV7-8 with TRBJ1-2; 7 positions match TRBD1. Germline V gene lookup returns CDR1 SGHVS and CDR2 FQNEAQ. V shed 4 bases, J shed 4 bases, and the junction held 9 bases outside the gene matches. The CDR3 totals 15 residues. For the CDR3, the DNA is TGTGCCAGCAGCTCCCCTCCGACAGGGCTCTATGGCTACACCTTC. Its protein is CASSSPPTGLYGYTF.

The genes are TRBV3-1 (or the pseudogene TRBV3-2) and TRBJ1-1; no firm D call. The CDR3 loop spans 16 amino acids. Trimming stripped 1 base from V and 0 bases from J, with 12 bases between. In germline, CDR1 is LGHDT, CDR2 YNNKEL (reference sequence). The CDR3 nucleotides read TGTGCCAGCAGCCAAGGGATCGGAGTTTTGAACACTGAAGCTTTCTTT. Its translation is CASSQGIGVLNTEAFF.

A word on this clone: Other DNA sequences in the sample encode the same CDR3. The chain combines TRBV2 with TRBJ2-3; D is undetermined. Germline-derived CDR1 and CDR2 are SNHLY and FYNNEI. Trimming stripped 0 bases from V and 3 bases from J, with 4 bases between. The CDR3 loop spans 13 amino acids. CDR3 sequence reads: CASSEALTDTQYF. DNA for the CDR3: TGTGCCAGCAGTGAAGCTCTAACAGATACGCAGTATTTT.

Details on this clone: The sample has other DNA sequences that encode this CDR3 too. The rearrangement uses TRBV30 and TRBJ2-7; 11 bases align to TRBD2. The CDR3 length is 12 residues. CDR1 GTSNPN and CDR2 SVGIG come from the germline V gene (reference sequence). The V and J ends lost 4 bases and 4 bases, in that order; junction bases with no gene match: 0. The CDR3 spells CAWTSGGYEQYF. The CDR3, as DNA: TGTGCCTGGACTAGCGGGGGGTACGAGCAGTACTTC.

The CDR3 region is CASSYSRDREYEQYF. In nucleotides, the CDR3 is TGTGCCAGCAGTTACTCTCGGGACAGGGAATACGAGCAGTACTTC. The V call is TRBV6-5, the J call TRBJ2-7; TRBD1 aligns across 9 bases. Germline values: CDR1 MNHEY, CDR2 SVGAGI. CDR3 length equals 15 residues. J lost 4 bases, V lost 0 bases, and 4 bases had no gene match.

This chain joins TRBV7-9 and TRBJ2-1, with 11 positions matching TRBD2. This CDR3 has 18 residues. Looked up from germline, CDR1 is SEHNR and CDR2 is FQNEAQ (reference sequence). Trimming removed 6 bases from V and 5 bases from J; junction bases left unmatched: 15. In DNA, the CDR3 is TGTGCCAGCAGACCAAAACTAGCGGGAGTGTTTCGCGACAATGAGCAGTTCTTC. It is translated as CASRPKLAGVFRDNEQFF.

This chain joins TRBV28 and TRBJ1-6; D gene uncertain. The CDR3 totals 14 residues. V lost 3 bases and J lost 5, with 8 bases in between. Germline V gene sequence: CDR1 MDHEN, CDR2 SYDVKM. The CDR3 DNA reads TGTGCCAGCAGTTTTTGGGCGGATAATTCACCCCTCCACTTT. This encodes CASSFWADNSPLHF.

The chain employs TRBV7-2 and TRBJ2-3, with D perhaps TRBD1 or TRBD2 (6 bases each). The germline V and J ends were trimmed by 1 base and 6 bases, with 14 bases remaining between them. CDR3 length equals 15 residues. Germline V gene sequence: CDR1 SGHTA, CDR2 FQGNSA. The CDR3 region is CASSLVGGPADTQYF. The CDR3 nucleotides are TGTGCCAGCAGCTTAGTTGGGGGGCCCGCGGATACGCAGTATTTT.